This entry features one T cell receptor (beta chain) sequence. Primers: 60 Vbeta forward and 13 Jbeta reverse. Profiling relied on immunoSEQ multiplex PCR, and the TCRdb table lists in-frame clones only, not all of them. The sample shows roughly 38,000 clones, more than 70% of them seen only once. These data originate in a study of cytomegalovirus exposure and HLA in healthy donors. Losses at the gene ends were 8 bases for V and 6 bases for J; bases not matched to a gene: 6. This CDR3 region has 13 residues. Germline CDR1 and CDR2: MGHDK and SYGVNS. The genes are TRBV25-1 and TRBJ2-1, with TRBD1 matching over 8 bases. The specimen was PBMCs. This sequence originates from a woman aged 25 to 39 in good health and CMV-seropositive. CDR3 amino acids: CASAGGLGNEQFF. The CDR3 DNA sequence: TGTGCCAGCGCAGGGGGCCTGGGCAATGAGCAGTTCTTC. Full variable domain (remainder filled in from reference TRBV25-1 and TRBJ2-1): EADIYQTPRYLVIGTGKKITLECSQTMGHDKMYWYQQDPGMELHLIHYSYGVNSTEKGDLSSESTVSRIRTEHFPLTLESARPSHTSQYLCASAGGLGNEQFFGPGTRLTVL.